The 32 T cell receptor beta chains listed next were all sequenced from one sample in a study of beta chain features in type 1 diabetes. Investigators reverse transcribed all isolated RNA, so they sequenced expressed TCRB transcripts. Assay: immunoSEQ multiplex PCR; the TCRdb copy retains only in-frame clones and omits some. The table lists 330,000 or so clones, less than 15% of them singletons. The material sequenced was central memory CD4+ T cells from blood. The source is a young man in good health.

This clone has just a few counts. Other DNA sequences in this sample translate to the same CDR3. The V call is TRBV7-2, the J call TRBJ2-2; maybe TRBD1 (6 bases). V was shortened by 5 bases and J by 5 bases, with 9 bases between the two germline ends. Looked up from germline, CDR1 is SGHTA and CDR2 is FQGNSA. The CDR3 consists of 13 residues. DNA of the CDR3: TGTGCCAGCAGCCTACAGGGTACCGGGGAGCTGTTTTTT. It codes for CASSLQGTGELFF.

V and J are TRBV19 and TRBJ2-4, with 10 bases lining up with TRBD1. The CDR3 consists of 14 residues. Looked up from germline, CDR1 is LNHDA and CDR2 is SQIVND (reference sequence). J was trimmed by 3 bases and V by 9 bases; bases with no gene match: 5. CDR3: CASHRTGGKNIQYF. Written as DNA, the CDR3 is TGTGCCAGCCATAGGACAGGGGGCAAAAACATTCAGTACTTC. Looking up the rest from reference TRBV19 and TRBJ2-4 gives the full variable domain: DGGITQSPKYLFRKEGQNVTLSCEQNLNHDAMYWYRQDPGQGLRLIYYSQIVNDFQKGDIAEGYSVSREKKESFPLTVTSAQKNPTAFYLCASHRTGGKNIQYFGAGTRLSVL.

In its sample, this clone was seen many times. The chain's CDR3 is CASRASLNTGELFF. The CDR3 region has the DNA TGTGCCAGCAGGGCTAGTCTCAACACCGGGGAGCTGTTTTTT. The chain is built from TRBV14 and TRBJ2-2; the D is unclear. V was trimmed by 6 bases and J by 2 bases, leaving 10 bases between them. This CDR3 contains 14 residues. CDR1 SGHDN and CDR2 FVKESK come from the germline V gene.

This chain links TRBV7-9 with TRBJ1-2; no reliable D call. The CDR3 has 13 residues. Germline CDR1 is SEHNR and CDR2 is FQNEAQ (reference sequence). V gave up 5 bases and J gave up 8 bases, with 15 bases separating them. CDR3 region: CASSDPGLEGYTF. CDR3 bases: TGTGCCAGCAGCGACCCAGGACTGGAGGGCTACACCTTC.

This clone was detected only a few times. The J gene is TRBJ1-6, the V gene TRBV18; TRBD1 agrees at 7 bases. The CDR3 runs to 15 residues. Germline CDR1 and CDR2: KGHSH and LQKENI. The junction had 5 bases not matched to a gene; V was cut back by 3 bases and J by 6 bases. The CDR3 loop reads CASSPVQGPNSPLHF. The CDR3 DNA reads TGTGCCAGCTCACCGGTACAGGGGCCTAATTCACCCCTCCACTTT. Full variable domain (missing parts from reference TRBV18 and TRBJ1-6): NAGVMQNPRHLVRRRGQEARLRCSPMKGHSHVYWYRQLPEEGLKFMVYLQKENIIDESGMPKERFSAEFPKEGPSILRIQQVVRGDSAAYFCASSPVQGPNSPLHFGNGTRLTVT.

V gene TRBV5-4 combines with J gene TRBJ2-7; D gene ambiguous. The CDR3 runs 13 residues. V was trimmed by 2 bases and J by 1 base, leaving 7 bases between them. CDR1 is SGHNT and CDR2 is YYREEE in the germline V gene (reference sequence). Written as DNA, the CDR3 is TGTGCCAGCAGCTTACAGATGTCCTACGAGCAGTACTTC. Translating gives CASSLQMSYEQYF.

This clone appeared a few times. The chain employs TRBV5-4 and TRBJ1-5, with D possibly matching TRBD1 (6 bases). V gave up 2 bases and J gave up 5 bases, with 11 bases separating them. The CDR3 runs 14 residues. Per the germline V gene, CDR1 is SGHNT and CDR2 is YYREEE (reference sequence). CDR3 loop: CASSFGGADQPQHF. The CDR3 DNA reads TGTGCCAGCAGCTTTGGGGGGGCGGATCAGCCCCAGCATTTT. Full variable domain (remainder filled in from reference TRBV5-4 and TRBJ1-5): ETGVTQSPTHLIKTRGQQVTLRCSSQSGHNTVSWYQQALGQGPQFIFQYYREEENGRGNFPPRFSGLQFPNYSSELNVNALELDDSALYLCASSFGGADQPQHFGDGTRLSIL.

V is TRBV4-1 and J is TRBJ2-1; D possibly corresponds to TRBD2 (6 bases). Trimming removed 0 bases from V and 6 bases from J, with 15 bases in between. The length of the CDR3 is 16 residues. Germline CDR1 is MGHRA and CDR2 is YSYEKL. CDR3 sequence: CASSQDQLAGPNEQFF. DNA of the CDR3: TGCGCCAGCAGCCAAGATCAACTAGCAGGTCCCAATGAGCAGTTCTTC.

This clone was detected only a few times. This chain joins TRBV11-2 and TRBJ1-1; D might be TRBD1 (6 bases). This CDR3 is 15 amino acids long. Per the germline V gene, CDR1 is SGHAT and CDR2 is FQNNGV. V was pared by 4 bases and J by 1 base, with 13 bases between. The CDR3, as DNA: TGTGCCAGCAGCTCCCAGACAGGACCGAACACTGAAGCTTTCTTT. Its protein is CASSSQTGPNTEAFF.

The table lists this clone with a few counts. This sequence joins TRBV6-1 and TRBJ2-5; TRBD2 aligns across 7 bases. J lost 5 bases, V lost 8 bases, and 8 bases had no gene match. Per the germline V gene, CDR1 is MNHNS and CDR2 is SASEGT. The CDR3 length is 13 residues. The CDR3 bases are TGTGCCAGCGGGAGGGAAGGAGGGGAGACCCAGTACTTC. Translation gives CASGREGGETQYF.

This clone was detected a few times. The V gene is TRBV6-5, the J gene TRBJ1-1; D remains ambiguous. In germline, CDR1 is MNHEY, CDR2 SVGAGI. V was cut by 0 bases and J by 3 bases, with 11 bases left in between. CDR3 size: 15 residues. The CDR3 region has the DNA TGTGCCAGCAGTTACTCGACGGGCGGTTACACTGAAGCTTTCTTT. Amino acids: CASSYSTGGYTEAFF.

Note on this clone: Other DNA sequences in the sample encode the same CDR3. The rearrangement joins TRBV20-1 to TRBJ2-5, with D possibly TRBD1 on 6 matching bases. Germline CDR1 is DFQATT and CDR2 is SNEGSKA (reference sequence). The ends were cut back, 6 bases at V and 5 bases at J, with 10 bases in the middle. The CDR3 contains 11 residues. The CDR3 DNA follows: TGCAGTGCCAGAACAGGGGAGACCCAGTACTTC. Translated: CSARTGETQYF.

This clone occurred a few times. The J gene is TRBJ2-5, the V gene TRBV5-8, with 9 positions matching TRBD1. Trimming removed 0 bases from V and 4 bases from J; junction bases left unmatched: 7. The CDR3 runs 16 residues. Germline lookup yields CDR1 SGHTS and CDR2 YDEGEE. In DNA, the CDR3 is TGTGCCAGCAGCTTGGGAGTACAGGGGGCAAGAGAGACCCAGTACTTC. Its protein is CASSLGVQGARETQYF.

This clone was counted between two and nine times. The chain combines TRBV7-2 with TRBJ2-3; tentative D call: TRBD1 (5 bases). The CDR3 has 16 residues. Germline V CDR1 and CDR2: SGHTA, FQGNSA. V was trimmed by 2 bases and J by 2 bases, leaving 14 bases between them. The CDR3 sequence is CASSLRARVITDTQYF. The CDR3 nucleotides are TGTGCCAGCAGCTTAAGGGCCAGGGTAATCACAGATACGCAGTATTTT.

This clone has a handful of counts. The chain combines TRBV6-1 with TRBJ2-1; no clear D gene. CDR3 size: 10 residues. Germline V gene data show CDR1 as MNHNS and CDR2 as SASEGT. The V and J ends lost 8 bases and 10 bases respectively, with 9 bases between them. The CDR3 DNA reads TGTGCCAGCGGGGATTTGGAGCAGTTCTTC. It is translated as CASGDLEQFF.

This clone was seen more than once but under ten times. V usage is TRBV19 and J usage is TRBJ1-1; TRBD1 might be the D (6 bases). V lost 7 bases and J 1 base, leaving 13 bases between the germline ends. The CDR3 totals 14 residues. Per germline, CDR1 LNHDA and CDR2 SQIVND (reference sequence). CDR3 residues: CASTHQGGNTEAFF. DNA for the CDR3: TGTGCCAGTACCCACCAAGGGGGGAACACTGAAGCTTTCTTT. Looking up the rest from reference TRBV19 and TRBJ1-1 gives the full variable domain: DGGITQSPKYLFRKEGQNVTLSCEQNLNHDAMYWYRQDPGQGLRLIYYSQIVNDFQKGDIAEGYSVSREKKESFPLTVTSAQKNPTAFYLCASTHQGGNTEAFFGQGTRLTVV.

This clone has a count of ten or more. The chain links TRBV27 to TRBJ2-7, with D hard to call. This CDR3 has 12 residues. Trimming removed 6 bases at V and 6 bases at J, with 12 bases between. Germline-derived CDR1 and CDR2 are MNHEY and SMNVEV (reference sequence). This CDR3 reads CASSPTWGEQYF. CDR3 coding DNA: TGTGCCAGCAGCCCAACATGGGGCGAGCAGTACTTC.

This chain joins TRBV7-2 and TRBJ1-2; TRBD1 matches 11 bases. The CDR3 has 15 residues. Unmatched junction bases numbered 7, after V lost 5 bases and J lost 5 bases. Germline CDR1 reads SGHTA; CDR2 reads FQGNSA. The CDR3 here is CASSPGTGGGYGYTF. CDR3 bases: TGTGCCAGCAGCCCTGGGACAGGGGGAGGATATGGCTACACCTTC.

This clone was detected ten times or more. The chain uses TRBV6-1 and TRBJ2-7, with D unresolved. The length of the CDR3 is 13 residues. Trimming removed 4 bases at V and 4 bases at J, with 11 bases between. Germline lookup yields CDR1 MNHNS and CDR2 SASEGT. The CDR3 reads CASSVQVAYEQYF. The DNA of the CDR3 is TGTGCCAGCAGTGTCCAGGTTGCTTACGAGCAGTACTTC.

V usage is TRBV7-8 and J usage is TRBJ1-5; the D is unclear. The V gene lost 1 base and the J gene lost 6 bases, with 13 bases spanning the gap. Germline CDR1 and CDR2: SGHVS and FQNEAQ. The CDR3 contains 15 residues. CDR3 bases: TGTGCCAGCAGCTTAGTCGGAGGTATTGCTCAGCCCCAGCATTTT. Translation gives CASSLVGGIAQPQHF.

This clone was observed a few times. The chain carries TRBV7-2 and TRBJ1-1; D is perhaps TRBD1 (6 bases). Looked up from germline, CDR1 is SGHTA and CDR2 is FQGNSA. V was trimmed by 4 bases and J by 11 bases, leaving 11 bases between them. The CDR3 contains 11 residues. DNA for the CDR3: TGTGCCAGCAGCTCAGGACAGAAGGCTTTCTTT. This codes for CASSSGQKAFF.

This clone was picked up a small number of times. The chain joins TRBV5-8 to TRBJ2-1, with 8 bases matching TRBD1. The germline V gene has CDR1 SGHTS and CDR2 YDEGEE. With V trimmed by 1 base and J by 9 bases, 0 bases remained unmatched. This CDR3 has 12 amino acids. The CDR3 loop is CASSLTGGEQFF. CDR3 DNA sequence: TGTGCCAGCAGCTTGACAGGGGGTGAGCAGTTCTTC.

This clone came up a few times. The chain has TRBV5-1 and TRBJ2-3; 9 bases align to TRBD1. Germline V lookup: CDR1 SGHRS, CDR2 YFSETQ. V was clipped by 3 bases and J by 5 bases; unmatched bases: 4. This CDR3 has 14 residues. The CDR3 loop is CASSSGTGIDTQYF. CDR3 DNA: TGCGCCAGCAGCTCCGGGACAGGGATAGATACGCAGTATTTT.

This clone was detected only a few times. The rearrangement links TRBV6-1 to TRBJ1-1; D may be TRBD1 (5 bases). Germline V gives CDR1 MNHNS, CDR2 SASEGT. V was clipped by 8 bases and J by 5 bases, with 18 bases between them. There are 14 residues in the CDR3. The CDR3: CASVEPGGRTEAFF. The CDR3 DNA reads TGTGCCAGCGTAGAACCGGGGGGAAGAACTGAAGCTTTCTTT.

This clone was counted only a few times. The rearrangement uses TRBV7-2 and TRBJ1-4; D not certain. V lost 2 bases and J lost 5, with 12 bases in between. CDR1 and CDR2 (germline): SGHTA, FQGNSA. This CDR3 is 15 amino acids long. CDR3 sequence reads: CASSLIGQGNEKLFF. CDR3 in DNA: TGTGCCAGCAGCTTAATCGGGCAAGGCAATGAAAAACTGTTTTTT.

This clone was seen more than once but under ten times. The chain combines TRBV7-2 with TRBJ2-5; D perhaps matches TRBD2 (6 bases). The CDR3 length is 13 residues. V was cut by 6 bases and J by 0 bases, with 8 bases left in between. Germline assignment: CDR1 SGHTA and CDR2 FQGNSA. The CDR3, as DNA: TGTGCCAGCAGTTGGACTAACCAAGAGACCCAGTACTTC. Protein: CASSWTNQETQYF.

This sequence joins TRBV6-1 and TRBJ2-2, with D hard to call. The CDR3 consists of 12 residues. Germline lookup yields CDR1 MNHNS and CDR2 SASEGT. V was pared by 6 bases and J by 2 bases, with 4 bases between. DNA for the CDR3: TGTGCCAGCAGGGAAAACACCGGGGAGCTGTTTTTT. Residues: CASRENTGELFF.

The J gene is TRBJ2-2, the V gene TRBV7-9; no firm D call. The CDR3 runs 12 residues. Germline CDR1 is SEHNR and CDR2 is FQNEAQ (reference sequence). The V gene lost 1 base and the J gene lost 10 bases, with 7 bases spanning the gap. This CDR3 is CASSLVLEELFF. The CDR3 nucleotides are TGTGCCAGCAGCTTAGTTTTGGAGGAGCTGTTTTTT.

This chain links TRBV7-2 with TRBJ2-2; D is perhaps TRBD2 (6 bases). Germline lookup yields CDR1 SGHTA and CDR2 FQGNSA. This CDR3 is 15 amino acids long. Trimming pared 2 bases from V and 1 base from J, leaving 8 bases between. The CDR3 bases are TGTGCCAGCAGCTTACAGGGAGGGAACACCGGGGAGCTGTTTTTT. This gives the protein CASSLQGGNTGELFF.

Only a few counts were recorded for this clone. The gene calls are TRBV29-1 and TRBJ2-5; D gene unclear. The DNA end is more similar to TRBJ2-7, so the J call may be wrong. Looked up from germline, CDR1 is SQVTM and CDR2 is ANQGSEA. The CDR3 loop spans 11 amino acids. This CDR3 is CSPGPTTEQYF. CDR3 in DNA: TGCAGCCCCGGTCCGACCACCGAGCAGTACTTC.

This clone was detected a few times. This sequence joins TRBV19 and TRBJ1-2; 12 bases line up with TRBD1. Germline V gene data show CDR1 as LNHDA and CDR2 as SQIVND (reference sequence). V shed 5 bases, J shed 7 bases, and the junction held 8 bases outside the gene matches. The CDR3 sequence is 15 residues long. This chain's CDR3 is CASSPGQGAKFGYTF. CDR3 bases: TGTGCCAGTAGTCCGGGACAGGGGGCAAAATTTGGCTACACCTTC.

This clone has just a few counts. The rearrangement joins TRBV7-3 to TRBJ2-3; weak D call: TRBD2 (6 bases). CDR3 size: 15 residues. Germline lookup yields CDR1 SGHTA and CDR2 FQGTGA. V dropped 5 bases and J dropped 2 bases, with 14 bases sitting between them. The CDR3 reads CASSVYGLPTDTQYF. The DNA for the CDR3 is TGTGCCAGCAGCGTCTACGGACTACCCACAGATACGCAGTATTTT.